This T cell receptor (beta chain) emerged from a study of T cell responses to AZD1222 COVID-19 vaccine. Study-wide points: Nearly half of unique spike-specific TCRs reportedly avoided B.1.351 and B.1.1.7 mutated regions. Donors were mostly white British, more females; clonal diversity possibly underestimated. Spike was spanned by vaccine-associated CD4 TCRs, with dominance at 160-218 and 743-854.

This clone was observed a single time. As yet, its antigen is unknown. Only in-frame clones appear in the TCRdb table, and some are missing; sequencing was by immunoSEQ multiplex PCR. In the table there are 130,000 or so clones, over 85% of which are singletons. The source material was peripheral blood, sampled on day 0 of MenACWY control vaccination. The TCR originated in an adult in good health.

CDR3: CASSPKGQGQRESYNEQFF. As DNA, the CDR3 is TGTGCCAGCAGCCCGAAGGGACAGGGACAGCGGGAGAGCTACAATGAGCAGTTCTTC. The genes are TRBV7-9 and TRBJ2-1, with D possibly TRBD1 on 9 matching bases. The V gene lost 5 bases and the J gene lost 3 bases, with 26 bases spanning the gap. The germline V gene encodes CDR1 SEHNR and CDR2 FQNEAQ (reference sequence). CDR3 length: 19 residues.